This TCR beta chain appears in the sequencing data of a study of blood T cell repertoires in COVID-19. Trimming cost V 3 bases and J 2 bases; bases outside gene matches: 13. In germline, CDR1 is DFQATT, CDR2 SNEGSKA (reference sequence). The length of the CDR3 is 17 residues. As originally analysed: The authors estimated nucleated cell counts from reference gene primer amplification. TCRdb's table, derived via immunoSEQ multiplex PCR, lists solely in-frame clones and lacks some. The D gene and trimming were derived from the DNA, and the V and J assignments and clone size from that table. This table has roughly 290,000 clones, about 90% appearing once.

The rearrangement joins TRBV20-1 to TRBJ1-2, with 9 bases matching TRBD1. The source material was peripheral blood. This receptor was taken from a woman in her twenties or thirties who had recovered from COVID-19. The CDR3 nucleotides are TGCAGTGCTAGTGGTAATTCCCCACAGGGGGCGAACTATGGCTACACCTTC. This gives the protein CSASGNSPQGANYGYTF.